This TCR beta chain was documented in a study of shared clonotypes between healthy human individuals. Some clones are missing from TCRdb's copy, which holds only in-frame ones; the method was immunoSEQ multiplex PCR. Among about 2.3 million clones listed, less than 95% were seen once. Germline assignment: CDR1 SGHRS and CDR2 YFSETQ. Losses at the gene ends were 4 bases for V and 6 bases for J; bases not matched to a gene: 5. The CDR3 length is 14 residues. Only Caucasian adults living in Nashville, Tennessee made up the donor group. Partitioning of CD4+ cells yielded a CD45RA+ naive subset and a CD45RA-negative memory subset.

The receptor was derived from a young man in good health. Some clones in this sample may be carry-over from other donors' samples. The V and J genes are TRBV5-1 and TRBJ2-7, with 12 bases that match TRBD1. Sequenced: naive CD4+ T cells from PBMCs. The subset denotes: CD45RA+ positively selected. CDR3: CASSNAGQGAEQYF. The DNA for the CDR3 is TGCGCCAGCAGCAATGCGGGACAGGGGGCCGAGCAGTACTTC.